These 2 T cell receptor beta chains were all obtained from the same sample, sequenced in a study of shared clonotypes between healthy human individuals. Using immunoSEQ multiplex PCR, the repertoire was profiled, and TCRdb retains in-frame clones only, with some absent. This sample yields over a million clones, of which 75% to 80% are seen a single time; approximately 0.52% belongs to the top ten. The sample was memory CD4+ T cells from PBMCs. Subset of the sample: CD45RA-negative fraction. Receptors originate from a man aged 18-30 years in good health. Some clones in this sample may be carry-over from other donors' samples.

The chain uses TRBV19 and TRBJ2-1, with 12 positions matching TRBD1. V lost 6 bases, J lost 13 bases, and 25 bases stayed unmatched. Germline V gives CDR1 LNHDA, CDR2 SQIVND (reference sequence). The CDR3 is 19 residues long. DNA for the CDR3: TGTGCCAGTAGCTCGGGACTCCGGGACAGGGGGCTCGGATGGGAGACCCAGTTCTTC. This gives the protein CASSSGLRDRGLGWETQFF.

This clone was detected once. This sequence joins TRBV5-1 and TRBJ2-7; TRBD2 agrees at 13 bases. Germline V gives CDR1 SGHRS, CDR2 YFSETQ. V dropped 0 bases and J dropped 7; count of bases not matched to a gene: 10. The CDR3 extends over 17 amino acids. CDR3 sequence: CASSLASPGLAGYEQYF. The CDR3 bases are TGCGCCAGCAGCTTGGCCTCCCCGGGACTAGCGGGATATGAGCAGTACTTC.